Listed below are T cell receptor beta chains from one sample, sequenced in a study of OX40 agonist ivuxolimab in advanced cancers. The data were produced by immunoSEQ multiplex PCR, yet TCRdb's version contains in-frame clones alone and is incomplete. The sample contains 98,000 or so clones, 88% of which appear only once. The starting material was CD4+ or CD8+ T cells sorted from blood, obtained in a trial of the OX40 agonist ivuxolimab. The receptors were sampled from an adult with an advanced solid tumor such as melanoma, head and neck, liver or kidney cancer. CDR3s include the opening cysteine and the closing phenylalanine or tryptophan.

TRBV27	TRBJ2-7	CASRQGVGGEQYF
TRBV19	TRBJ2-1	CASSAMGHEGEEQFF
TRBV19	TRBJ1-2	CASSIVTGVYGYTF
TRBV5-6	TRBJ1-1	CASSLDLGPEAFF
TRBV19	TRBJ2-5	CASSNHGRGGETQYF
TRBV11-2	TRBJ2-5	CASSHPGLATKTQYF
TRBV30	TRBJ1-1	CAWRGAGFAEAFF
TRBV7-9	TRBJ1-5	CASSSEGQPQHF
TRBV28	TRBJ2-1	CASSLGLIYGNEQFF
TRBV7-8	TRBJ2-7	CASSPRLQGLSSYEQYF
TRBV12-5	TRBJ1-2	CASGWEGAGYTF
TRBV5-5	TRBJ2-7	CASSFDYEQYF
TRBV6-5	TRBJ1-1	CASTFGRSSEAFF
TRBV5-1	TRBJ2-5	CASSLGGLRSQETQYF
TRBV15	TRBJ2-2	CATSRVRAGELFF
TRBV14	TRBJ2-7	CASRPRSYEQYF
TRBV9	TRBJ2-5	CASSVARGGGETQYF
TRBV6-5	TRBJ2-1	CASSYSPAEGYNEQFF
TRBV5-1	TRBJ1-3	CASSLTGGSGNTIYF
TRBV6-6	TRBJ1-5	CASSYSGTGNQPQHF
TRBV7-2	TRBJ1-1	CASSLETGNTEAFF
TRBV2	TRBJ1-4	CASSGELGELFF
TRBV21-1	TRBJ2-6	CASTVDPGPSGANVLTF
TRBV10-3	TRBJ2-3	CAISGLGSTDTQYF
TRBV28	TRBJ2-7	CASSSPLVYEQYF
TRBV28	TRBJ2-3	CASSRVGSTQYF
TRBV19	TRBJ2-3	CASGRDTQYF
TRBV7-2	TRBJ1-2	CASSLDEGYGYTF
TRBV4-2	TRBJ2-3	CASSQAASTDTQYF
TRBV7-7	TRBJ2-5	CASSFGQAETQYF
TRBV9	TRBJ1-4	CASSGHPGQFNEKLFF
TRBV2	TRBJ2-2	CASNKQGAGNTGELFF
TRBV6-1	TRBJ1-1	CASRLGGMNTEAFF
TRBV10-3	TRBJ1-5	CAISDEGLVQPQHF
TRBV2	TRBJ2-1	CASSPGRFWEQFF
TRBV5-4	TRBJ1-3	CASSAAGHPGNTIYF
TRBV28	TRBJ1-2	CASSLAPDPPRF
TRBV30	TRBJ1-2	CAWSVGRTGSPDYGYTF
TRBV10-3	TRBJ1-1	CAIIWVNTEAFF
TRBV10-3	TRBJ1-1	CAIRSDSTEAFF
TRBV7-9	TRBJ1-1	CASSLEGQGTNTEAFF
TRBV7-9	TRBJ1-2	CASSLAQGSYGYTF
TRBV10-3	TRBJ2-2	CAIRGGGLEDGELFF
TRBV19	TRBJ1-5	CATAGTGGNQPQHF
TRBV7-2	TRBJ1-5	CASSPGTSNQPQHF